This T cell receptor beta chain was identified during a study of cytomegalovirus exposure and HLA in healthy donors. Study findings and constraints: A later analysis reportedly identified an Asian-associated ancestry cluster as carrying fewer N-insertions than the approximately 670-donor mean. Accurate predictions that matched the HLA-A and HLA-B alleles of most subjects were reportedly made from TCR beta sequences.

The primer mix had 60 Vbeta and 13 Jbeta primers. The table came from immunoSEQ multiplex PCR; TCRdb's copy has only in-frame clones and leaves some out. The repertoire holds 150,000 to 200,000 clones, with roughly a tenth as singletons. This CDR3 has 12 residues. Germline V gene lookup returns CDR1 SNHLY and CDR2 FYNNEI. V dropped 5 bases and J dropped 7 bases, with 11 bases sitting between them. As concerns this clone: The antigen is unknown.

V gene TRBV2 combines with J gene TRBJ1-1, with D possibly TRBD1 on 5 matching bases. Material: PBMCs. The sequence was collected from a woman aged 25 to 39 in good health and CMV-seropositive. CDR3: CASSFTGFEAFF. CDR3 DNA: TGTGCCAGCAGTTTTACAGGTTTTGAAGCTTTCTTT.